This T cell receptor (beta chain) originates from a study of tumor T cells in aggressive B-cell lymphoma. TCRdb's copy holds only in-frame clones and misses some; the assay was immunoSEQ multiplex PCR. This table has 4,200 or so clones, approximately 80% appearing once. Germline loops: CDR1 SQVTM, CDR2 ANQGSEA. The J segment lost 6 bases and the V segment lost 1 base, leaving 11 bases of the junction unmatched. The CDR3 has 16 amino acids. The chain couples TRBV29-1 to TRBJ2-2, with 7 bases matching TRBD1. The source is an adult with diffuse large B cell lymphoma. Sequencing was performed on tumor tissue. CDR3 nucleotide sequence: TGCAGCGTTGAAGTGACAGGGAGTTTAAGCGCCGGGGAGCTGTTTTTT. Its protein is CSVEVTGSLSAGELFF.